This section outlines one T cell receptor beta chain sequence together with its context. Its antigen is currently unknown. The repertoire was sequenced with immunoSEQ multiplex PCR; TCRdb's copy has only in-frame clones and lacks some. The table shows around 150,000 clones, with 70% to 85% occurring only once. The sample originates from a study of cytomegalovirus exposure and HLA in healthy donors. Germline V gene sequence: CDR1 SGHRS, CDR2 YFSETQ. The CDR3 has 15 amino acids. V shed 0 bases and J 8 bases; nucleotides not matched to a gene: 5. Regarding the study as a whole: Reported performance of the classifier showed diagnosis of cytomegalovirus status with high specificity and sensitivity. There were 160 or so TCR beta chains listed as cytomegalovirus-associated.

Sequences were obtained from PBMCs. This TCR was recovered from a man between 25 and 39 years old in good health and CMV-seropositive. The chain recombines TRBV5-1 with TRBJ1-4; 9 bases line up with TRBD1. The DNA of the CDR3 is TGCGCCAGCAGCTTGGTAGGGGACAGGGACGAAAAACTGTTTTTT. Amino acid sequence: CASSLVGDRDEKLFF.